This passage covers 19 T cell receptor beta chains from one sample sequenced in a study of CD8+CD57+ T cells in acquired aplastic anemia. Genomic DNA templated the TCR beta VDJ and CDR3 profiling. TCRdb reprocessed the reads via MiXCR and lists one record per CDR3 protein. The sample shows about 130,000 distinct CDR3 sequences, about 40% of them seen only once. Sample: sorted CD4+, CD8+, or CD8+CD57+ T cells (not recorded which) from PBMCs. Receptors were obtained from a human donor in good health, serving as a control.

This clonotype was seen more than once but under ten times. The DNA for the CDR3 is TGTGCCAGCAGCCGCCGGGGAGTAGGGACTGAAGCTTTCTTT. Translation gives CASSRRGVGTEAFF. This chain connects TRBV6-1 to TRBJ1-1; D remains unclear. Germline V gives CDR1 MNHNS, CDR2 SASEGT. This CDR3 spans 14 amino acids. Trimming left V 6 bases short and J 5 bases short, with 16 bases between.

As concerns this clonotype: A read error may explain this, as a much larger clone is one base away. Given the absence of the conserved phenylalanine or tryptophan at the CDR3 end, a read error is likely. The chain links TRBV6-5 to TRBJ1-6; D not resolved. V was trimmed by 2 bases and J by 1 base, leaving 3 bases between them. Per the germline V gene, CDR1 is MNHEY and CDR2 is SVGAGI. There are 14 residues in the CDR3. CDR3 region: CASSYVSYNSPLHS. The CDR3 DNA follows: TGTGCCAGCAGTTACGTTTCCTATAATTCACCCCTCCACTCT.

This clonotype has ten or more counts. CDR3 in amino acids: CASSSRTGSGKLFF. DNA of the CDR3: TGTGCCAGCAGTTCTAGGACAGGGTCTGGAAAACTGTTTTTT. The chain links TRBV2 to TRBJ1-4, with 8 bases lining up with TRBD1. V was clipped by 5 bases and J by 10 bases; unmatched bases: 9. Germline CDR1 is SNHLY and CDR2 is FYNNEI. The CDR3 runs to 14 residues.

This clonotype was seen more than once but under ten times. The chain links TRBV10-3 to TRBJ1-6; D call uncertain. The CDR3 extends over 13 amino acids. V lost 3 bases and J 7 bases, leaving 7 bases between the germline ends. Germline-derived CDR1 and CDR2 are ENHRY and SYGVKD. CDR3 amino acids: CAISDRTNSPLHF. In DNA form, the CDR3 reads TGTGCCATCAGTGACCGGACGAATTCACCCCTCCACTTT.

This clonotype has a count of ten or more. The chain joins TRBV5-1 to TRBJ1-2; TRBD1 is a possible D gene (6 bases). This CDR3 spans 13 amino acids. Looked up from germline, CDR1 is SGHRS and CDR2 is YFSETQ. V was shortened by 7 bases and J by 2 bases, with 12 bases between the two germline ends. CDR3: CASGIGQNYGYTF. DNA for the CDR3: TGCGCCAGCGGAATTGGACAGAACTATGGCTACACCTTC.

This clonotype was found many times. V gene TRBV4-2 combines with J gene TRBJ1-2; D perhaps matches TRBD1 (5 bases). Trimming pared 3 bases from V and 1 base from J, leaving 12 bases between. CDR3 size: 15 residues. CDR1 and CDR2 (germline): LGHNA, YNFKEQ. CDR3 sequence reads: CASSQSRGSNYGYTF. The DNA of the CDR3 is TGTGCCAGCAGCCAGTCCCGGGGCAGTAACTATGGCTACACCTTC.

This chain joins TRBV24-1 and TRBJ2-5, with D tentatively TRBD2 (5 bases). The CDR3 sequence is 18 residues long. V was clipped by 1 base and J by 3 bases, with 20 bases between them. CDR1 is KGHDR and CDR2 is SFDVKD in the germline V gene. The DNA of the CDR3 is TGTGCCACCAGTGATTTTGTGGTGAGCCGGCAGAGGGAAGAGACCCAGTACTTC. Translated: CATSDFVVSRQREETQYF.

With respect to this clonotype: One base away lies a much larger clone, so this may be a sequencing read error. The final CDR3 position lacks the conserved phenylalanine or tryptophan, pointing to a likely read error. This rearrangement joins TRBV12-3 or TRBV12-4 to TRBJ1-1, with a possible D match to TRBD1 (5 bases). V lost 7 bases and J lost 3, with 15 bases in between. This CDR3 has 14 residues. The CDR3 nucleotides are TGTGCCAGCACCTGGCAGGGAGGGGACACTGAAGCTTTCTCT. Protein product: CASTWQGGDTEAFS.

This clonotype was observed at least ten times. The genes are TRBV12-3 or TRBV12-4 and TRBJ2-2; weak D call: TRBD2 (5 bases). Trimming took off 6 bases at V and 8 bases at J, with 13 bases between the two ends. The CDR3 totals 13 residues. CDR3 bases: TGTGCCAGCAGCCTCAGCGGAGTGGGGGAGCTGTTTTTT. Its protein product is CASSLSGVGELFF.

The sample holds many counts of this clonotype. The V call is TRBV3-1, the J call TRBJ1-6; TRBD1 matches 7 bases. V was pared by 0 bases and J by 7 bases, with 0 bases of the junction left unmatched. The germline V gene has CDR1 LGHDT and CDR2 YNNKEL (reference sequence). This CDR3 region has 14 residues. CDR3 protein: CASSQDRGNSPLHF. DNA of the CDR3: TGTGCCAGCAGCCAAGACAGGGGGAATTCACCCCTCCACTTT.

This clonotype was observed a few times. A much larger clone sits a single nucleotide away, making a read error possible. CDR3 region: CAGEDTYSYTF. In nucleotides, the CDR3 is TGTGCCGGGGAGGATACCTATAGCTACACCTTC. The J gene is TRBJ1-2, the V gene TRBV28; the D is unclear. Looked up from germline, CDR1 is MDHEN and CDR2 is SYDVKM. The CDR3 has 11 residues.

This chain connects TRBV5-1 to TRBJ2-7; weak D call: TRBD1 (6 bases). This CDR3 is built from 14 residues. CDR1 is SGHRS and CDR2 is YFSETQ in the germline V gene. Trimming stripped 4 bases from V and 4 bases from J, with 15 bases between. CDR3 coding DNA: TGCGCCAGCAGCCTTGCAGGGGCATCTTACGAGCAGTACTTC. Protein product: CASSLAGASYEQYF.

This clonotype appeared many times. The J gene is TRBJ2-1, the V gene TRBV2; TRBD2 matches at 7 bases. Germline lookup yields CDR1 SNHLY and CDR2 FYNNEI. CDR3 size: 14 residues. Germline trimming cut 9 bases from V and 4 bases from J; bases unmatched to any gene: 9. The CDR3 reads CARQRDWGYNEQFF. The CDR3 DNA reads TGTGCCAGACAGCGGGACTGGGGGTACAATGAGCAGTTCTTC.

This clonotype was detected many times. This rearrangement joins TRBV12-3 or TRBV12-4 to TRBJ2-7, with TRBD1 as a possible D gene (6 bases). The CDR3 has 15 residues. The V and J ends lost 5 bases and 0 bases respectively, with 14 bases between them. CDR3 sequence (DNA): TGTGCCAGCAGTACCGCCAGGGGCGACTCCTACGAGCAGTACTTC. Amino acid sequence: CASSTARGDSYEQYF.

The chain links TRBV2 to TRBJ2-2, with 9 bases that match TRBD1. This CDR3 contains 15 residues. Germline lookup yields CDR1 SNHLY and CDR2 FYNNEI. With 6 bases clipped from V and 2 bases from J, the junction kept 4 bases outside the gene matches. The CDR3 nucleotides are TGTGCCAGCAGGGGACAGGGTACTAACACCGGGGAGCTGTTTTTT. This gives the protein CASRGQGTNTGELFF.

This clonotype was counted many times. The rearrangement joins TRBV4-2 to TRBJ1-2; 10 nucleotides match TRBD1. The junction had 7 bases not matched to a gene; V was cut back by 5 bases and J by 4 bases. The CDR3 spans 15 residues. Germline V gene lookup returns CDR1 LGHNA and CDR2 YNFKEQ. Here the CDR3 DNA reads TGTGCCAGCAGCGCGACAGGGGGCCCCGGCTATGGCTACACCTTC. Its protein product is CASSATGGPGYGYTF.

A word on this clonotype: Since no conserved phenylalanine or tryptophan closes the CDR3, a read error is the likely cause. The chain carries TRBV10-1 and TRBJ2-3, with 8 bases matching TRBD1. This CDR3 has 15 residues. The V and J ends lost 2 bases and 8 bases, in that order; junction bases with no gene match: 9. Germline loops: CDR1 WNHNN, CDR2 SYGVQD (reference sequence). The CDR3 nucleotides read TGCGCCAGCAGTGAGCCCCCTGGACAGGGCGGTACGCAGTATCTT. This sequence encodes CASSEPPGQGGTQYL.

Of note for this clonotype: A much larger clonotype is one base distant, so this may be a read error. The chain links TRBV4-1 to TRBJ1-4; possibly TRBD1 for D (5 bases). The CDR3 totals 14 residues. Germline V CDR1 and CDR2: MGHRA, YSYEKL. CDR3 amino acids: CASSQEVSRDKLSF. Here the CDR3 DNA reads TGCGCCAGCAGCCAAGAAGTATCCAGGGATAAACTGTCTTTT.

This clonotype was detected ten times or more. The chain has TRBV2 and TRBJ2-6; 8 bases agree with TRBD2. J gave up 3 bases and V 4 bases, and 5 bases lay outside the gene matches. Germline lookup yields CDR1 SNHLY and CDR2 FYNNEI. This CDR3 is 16 amino acids long. CDR3 coding DNA: TGTGCCAGCAGTGTGGATAGCGGGGTTGGGGCCAACGTCCTGACTTTC. Translation gives CASSVDSGVGANVLTF.